The present entry profiles one T cell receptor beta chain with its context. Its specificity is unknown. Survey-depth immunoSEQ sequencing covered TCR beta CDR3 regions. Clones were read by immunoSEQ multiplex PCR, and TCRdb kept only the in-frame ones, dropping some. The sample consists of roughly 5,500 clones, 55% to 75% of them appearing once. This record belongs to a study of CD8 T cell repertoires and HIV-1 epitope variants. Overall study findings and caveats: About nine TCR beta clonotypes were antigen-specific, 6 or 7 apparently recognizing autologous or escape variants. Nef KF9 drew about 5 clonotypes and HW9 one, without TAALDMSHF responses.

Looked up from germline, CDR1 is MGHRA and CDR2 is YSYEKL. The CDR3 consists of 14 residues. The V end lost 0 bases, the J end lost 5 bases, and 10 bases lay between the germline ends. The sequence derives from a male donor with HIV. This rearrangement joins TRBV4-1 to TRBJ2-5, with D possibly matching TRBD1 (5 bases). The material sequenced was cultured CD8+ T cells derived from PBMCs. The CDR3 sequence is CASSQDLQGETQYF. For the CDR3, the DNA is TGCGCCAGCAGCCAAGACCTCCAGGGCGAGACCCAGTACTTC.